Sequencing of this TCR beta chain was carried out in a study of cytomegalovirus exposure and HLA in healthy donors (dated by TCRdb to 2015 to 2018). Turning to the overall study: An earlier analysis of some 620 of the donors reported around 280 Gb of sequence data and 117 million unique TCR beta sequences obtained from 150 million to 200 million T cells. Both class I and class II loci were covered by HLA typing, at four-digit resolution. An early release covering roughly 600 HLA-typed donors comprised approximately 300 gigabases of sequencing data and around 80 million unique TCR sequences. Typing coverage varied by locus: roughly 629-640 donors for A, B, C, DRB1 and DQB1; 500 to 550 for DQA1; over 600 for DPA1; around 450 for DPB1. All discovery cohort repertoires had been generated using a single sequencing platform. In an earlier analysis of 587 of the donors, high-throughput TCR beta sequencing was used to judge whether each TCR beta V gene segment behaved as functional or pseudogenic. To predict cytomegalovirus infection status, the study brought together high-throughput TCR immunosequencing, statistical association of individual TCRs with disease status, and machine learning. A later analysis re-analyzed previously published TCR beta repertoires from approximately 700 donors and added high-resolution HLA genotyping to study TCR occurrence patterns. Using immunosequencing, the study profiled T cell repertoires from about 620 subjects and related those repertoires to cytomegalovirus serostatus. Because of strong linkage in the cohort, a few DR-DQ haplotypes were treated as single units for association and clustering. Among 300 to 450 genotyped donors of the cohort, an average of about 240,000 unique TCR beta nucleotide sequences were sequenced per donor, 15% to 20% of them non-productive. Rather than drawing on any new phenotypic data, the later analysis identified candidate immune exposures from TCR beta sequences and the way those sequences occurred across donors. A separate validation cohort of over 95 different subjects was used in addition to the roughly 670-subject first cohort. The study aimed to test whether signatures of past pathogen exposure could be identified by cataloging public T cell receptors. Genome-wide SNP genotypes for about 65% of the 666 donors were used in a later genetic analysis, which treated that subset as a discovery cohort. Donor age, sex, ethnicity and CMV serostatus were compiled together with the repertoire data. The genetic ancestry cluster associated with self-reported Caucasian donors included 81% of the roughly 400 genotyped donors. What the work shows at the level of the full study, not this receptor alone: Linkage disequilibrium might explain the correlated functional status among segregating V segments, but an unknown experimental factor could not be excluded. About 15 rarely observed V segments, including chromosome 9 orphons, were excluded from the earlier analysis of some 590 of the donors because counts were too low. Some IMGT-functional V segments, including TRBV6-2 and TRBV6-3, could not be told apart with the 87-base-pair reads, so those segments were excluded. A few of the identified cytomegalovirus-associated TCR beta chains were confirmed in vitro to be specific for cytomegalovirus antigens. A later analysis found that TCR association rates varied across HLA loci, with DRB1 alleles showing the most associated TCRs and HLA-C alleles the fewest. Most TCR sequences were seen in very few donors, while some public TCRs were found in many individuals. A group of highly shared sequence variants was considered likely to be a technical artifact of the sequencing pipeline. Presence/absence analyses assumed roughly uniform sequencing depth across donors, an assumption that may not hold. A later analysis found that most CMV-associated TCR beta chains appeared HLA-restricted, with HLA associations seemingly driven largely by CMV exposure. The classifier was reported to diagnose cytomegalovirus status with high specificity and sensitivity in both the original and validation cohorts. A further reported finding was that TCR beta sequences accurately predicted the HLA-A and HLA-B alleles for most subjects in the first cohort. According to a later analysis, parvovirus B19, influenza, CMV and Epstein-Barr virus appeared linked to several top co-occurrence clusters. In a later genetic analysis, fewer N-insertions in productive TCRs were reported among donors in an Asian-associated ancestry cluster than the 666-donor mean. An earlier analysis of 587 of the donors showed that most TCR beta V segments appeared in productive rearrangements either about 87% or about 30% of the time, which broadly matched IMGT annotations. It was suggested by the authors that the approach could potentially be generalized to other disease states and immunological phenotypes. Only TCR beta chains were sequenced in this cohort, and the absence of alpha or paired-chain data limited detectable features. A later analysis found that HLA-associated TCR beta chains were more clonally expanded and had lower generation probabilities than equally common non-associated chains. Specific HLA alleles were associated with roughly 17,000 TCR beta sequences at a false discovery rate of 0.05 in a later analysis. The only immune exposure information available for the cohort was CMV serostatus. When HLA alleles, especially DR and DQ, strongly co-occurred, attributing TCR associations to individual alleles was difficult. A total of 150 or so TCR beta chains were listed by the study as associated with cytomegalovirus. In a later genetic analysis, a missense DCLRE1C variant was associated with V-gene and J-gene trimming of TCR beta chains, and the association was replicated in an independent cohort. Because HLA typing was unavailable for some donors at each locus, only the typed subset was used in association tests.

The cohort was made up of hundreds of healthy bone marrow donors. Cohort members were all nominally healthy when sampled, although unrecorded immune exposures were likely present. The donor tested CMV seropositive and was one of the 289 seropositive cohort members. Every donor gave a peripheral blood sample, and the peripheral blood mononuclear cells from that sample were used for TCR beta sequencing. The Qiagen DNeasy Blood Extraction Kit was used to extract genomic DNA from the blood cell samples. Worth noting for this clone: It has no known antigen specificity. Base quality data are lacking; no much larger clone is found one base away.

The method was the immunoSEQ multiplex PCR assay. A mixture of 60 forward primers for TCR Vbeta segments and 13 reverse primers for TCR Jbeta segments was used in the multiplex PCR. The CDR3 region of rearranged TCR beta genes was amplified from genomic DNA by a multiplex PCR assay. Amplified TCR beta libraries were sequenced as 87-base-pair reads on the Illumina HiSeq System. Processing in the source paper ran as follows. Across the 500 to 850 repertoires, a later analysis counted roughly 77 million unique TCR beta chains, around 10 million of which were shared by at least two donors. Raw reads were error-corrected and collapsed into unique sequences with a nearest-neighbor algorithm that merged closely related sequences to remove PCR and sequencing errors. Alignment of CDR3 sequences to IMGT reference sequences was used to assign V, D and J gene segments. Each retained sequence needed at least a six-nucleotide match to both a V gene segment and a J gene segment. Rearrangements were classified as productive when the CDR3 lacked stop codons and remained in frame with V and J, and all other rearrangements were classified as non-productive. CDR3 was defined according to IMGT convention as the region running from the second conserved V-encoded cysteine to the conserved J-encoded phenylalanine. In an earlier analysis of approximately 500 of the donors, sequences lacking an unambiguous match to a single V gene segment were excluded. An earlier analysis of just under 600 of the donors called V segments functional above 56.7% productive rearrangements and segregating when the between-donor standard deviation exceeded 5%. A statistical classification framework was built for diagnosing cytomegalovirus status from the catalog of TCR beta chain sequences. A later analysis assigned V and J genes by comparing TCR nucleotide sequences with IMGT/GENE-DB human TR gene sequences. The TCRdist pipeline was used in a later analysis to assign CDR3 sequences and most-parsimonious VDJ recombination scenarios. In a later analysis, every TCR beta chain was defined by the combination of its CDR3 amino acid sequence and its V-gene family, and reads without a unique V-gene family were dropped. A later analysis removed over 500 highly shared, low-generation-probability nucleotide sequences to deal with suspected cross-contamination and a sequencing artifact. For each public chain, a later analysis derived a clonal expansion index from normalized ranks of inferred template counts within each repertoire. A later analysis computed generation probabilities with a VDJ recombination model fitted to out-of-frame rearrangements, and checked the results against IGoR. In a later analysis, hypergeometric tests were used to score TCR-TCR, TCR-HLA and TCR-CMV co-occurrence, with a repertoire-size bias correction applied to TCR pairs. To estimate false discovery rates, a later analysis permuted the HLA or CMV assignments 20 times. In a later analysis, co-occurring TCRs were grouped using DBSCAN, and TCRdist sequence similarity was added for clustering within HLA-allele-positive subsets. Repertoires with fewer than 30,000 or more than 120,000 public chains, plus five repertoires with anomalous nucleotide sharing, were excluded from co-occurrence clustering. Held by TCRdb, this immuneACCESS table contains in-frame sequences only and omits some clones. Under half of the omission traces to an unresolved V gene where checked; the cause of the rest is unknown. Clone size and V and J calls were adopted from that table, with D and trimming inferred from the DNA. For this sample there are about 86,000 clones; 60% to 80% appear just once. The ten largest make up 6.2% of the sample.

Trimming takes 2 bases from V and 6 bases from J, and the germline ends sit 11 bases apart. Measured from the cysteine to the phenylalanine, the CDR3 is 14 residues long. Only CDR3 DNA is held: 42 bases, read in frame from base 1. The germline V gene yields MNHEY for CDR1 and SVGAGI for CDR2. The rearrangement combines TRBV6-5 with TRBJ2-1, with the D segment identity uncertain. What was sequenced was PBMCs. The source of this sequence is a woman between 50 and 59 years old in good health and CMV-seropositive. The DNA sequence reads TGTGCCAGCAGTTACATTTCCCAGGTCAATGAGCAGTTCTTC. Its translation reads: CASSYISQVNEQFF.